This T cell receptor (beta chain) appears in the sequencing data of a study of cytomegalovirus exposure and HLA in healthy donors. Study context: When about 400 donors were genotyped, roughly 82% of them were found to fall in the Caucasian-associated ancestry cluster. Study-level findings and limits: Several of the most significant clusters were apparently associated with common viral pathogens in a later analysis.

Trimming pared 2 bases from V and 0 bases from J, leaving 14 bases between. The CDR3 is 16 residues long. CDR1 is MNHEY, CDR2 SMNVEV, per germline (reference sequence). Of note for this clone: Antigen: not known.

A multiplex PCR was run with 60 Vbeta primers and 13 Jbeta primers. TCRdb keeps only in-frame clones here, not all; method: immunoSEQ multiplex PCR. The sample shows about 37,000 clones, roughly 81% of them seen only once. Material for sequencing was PBMCs. The source of this sequence is a woman in her thirties or forties in good health and CMV-seronegative. The chain carries TRBV27 and TRBJ2-7, with a tentative D call TRBD1 (6 bases). For the CDR3, the DNA is TGTGCCAGCAGTTTACGCCGCGGACAGAGCTCCTACGAGCAGTACTTC. Residues: CASSLRRGQSSYEQYF.